Reported below is one T cell receptor beta chain. This clonotype was observed at least ten times. Its specific antigen is unknown. No base qualities exist here, and no much larger clone lies one base off it. This record belongs to a study of early T cells in non-severe SARS-CoV-2 infection (dated by TCRdb to about 2021). Broadly, across the study: Bulk RNA from unsorted whole blood was used for TCR sequencing, so alpha and beta chains could not be paired. The full study reports these points: Matching against VDJdb was skewed toward anti-spike CD8 responses, likely underestimated virus-specific expansions, and missed private and CD4 specificities.

The study was a case-control design nested within a healthcare worker cohort in London, UK, with weekly nasopharyngeal swab PCR tests and blood sampling. Between 23 and 31 March 2020, the week of the UK lockdown, healthcare workers were enrolled and then followed up weekly for as long as 16 weeks. Library preparation employed 5' RACE. Instrument on record: NextSeq 500. Unique molecular identifiers were attached to individual cDNA molecules in the TCR library protocol so that sequencing error and PCR bias could be corrected. Sequencing covered both TCR alpha and beta chains, and within each sample the abundances of alpha and beta sequences were tightly co-correlated. Under the source paper's analysis protocol: V gene, J gene and CDR3 annotation of TCR sequences was performed with Decombinator V4. Expanded TCRs were defined as changing significantly between any two time points under a Poisson model with p below 0.0001. TCR abundances were normalised to the total number of TCRs sequenced in each sample and reported as counts per million. VDJdb, accessed 1 November 2021, was searched for CMV, EBV and SARS-CoV-2 annotated TCRs, with TCRs annotated for multiple antigens excluded. TCRdb cleaned the public reads at Q25 with fastp, built clones with MiXCR and kept in-frame beta chains. Each entry is one CDR3 protein sequence, shown with its most common DNA and genes. It is TCRdb's table, rather than the study itself, that gives the V and J calls and clone size. The sample yields more than 45,000 distinct CDR3 sequences; roughly 12% were counted once. 3% to 4.5% of the sample rests with the top ten.

Sequencing was performed on whole blood. This TCR came from an adult who was a healthcare worker with PCR-confirmed SARS-CoV-2 infection or an uninfected control (not recorded which).

The nucleotide sequence is given as TGTGCCAGCAGCTCCTTACTAGCGGCCGATACGCAGTATTTT. Its translation reads: CASSSLLAADTQYF. The rearranged segments are TRBV7-9 and TRBJ2-3, and 8 bases in between align with TRBD2. Trimming removed 4 bases from V and 6 bases from J; the gene matches leave 6 bases unexplained. The germline V gene (reference sequence) gives CDR1 as SEHNR and CDR2 as FQNEAQ. CDR3 length: 14 amino acids, cysteine to phenylalanine. Of the read, only the CDR3 DNA is kept; its 42 bases are in frame from base 1.